These 26 T cell receptor beta chains were all obtained from the same sample, sequenced in a study of shared clonotypes between healthy human individuals. Using immunoSEQ multiplex PCR, the repertoire was profiled, and TCRdb retains in-frame clones only, with some absent. Of some 980,000 clones detected, less than 85% appear once; the ten largest clones hold over 1.3%. Sequenced sample: memory CD4+ T cells sorted from blood. Subset noted: CD45RA-negative fraction. The receptors stem from a man aged 18-30 years in good health.

This rearrangement joins TRBV15 to TRBJ2-2; D is unresolved. With 6 bases removed from V and 5 bases from J, the gap between germline ends came to 16 bases. Germline V gives CDR1 LNHNV, CDR2 YYDKDF (reference sequence). The CDR3 runs to 15 residues. The CDR3 DNA reads as TGTGCCACCAGGGGTCTGGGGTCCGGAACCGGGGAGCTGTTTTTT. Protein product: CATRGLGSGTGELFF. The full variable domain, completed using reference TRBV15 and TRBJ2-2, is DAMVIQNPRYQVTQFGKPVTLSCSQTLNHNVMYWYQQKSSQAPKLLFHYYDKDFNNEADTPDNFQSRRPNTSFCFLDIRSPGLGDTAMYLCATRGLGSGTGELFFGEGSRLTVL.

CDR3 sequence reads: CASGMGGLRRYTF. CDR3 nucleotides: TGTGCTAGTGGTATGGGAGGTTTAAGGCGCTACACCTTC. V is TRBV12-5 and J is TRBJ1-2; D gene uncertain. V lost 5 bases, J lost 9 bases, and 16 bases lay in between. Germline assignment: CDR1 LGHNT and CDR2 FRNRAP. This CDR3 region has 13 residues.

The chain joins TRBV28 to TRBJ2-6; 9 nucleotides line up with TRBD1. Trimming cost V 1 base and J 3 bases; bases outside gene matches: 1. CDR1 and CDR2 (germline): MDHEN, SYDVKM. The CDR3 consists of 16 residues. The CDR3 is CASSLLTGGGANVLTF. For the CDR3, the DNA is TGTGCCAGCAGTTTATTGACAGGGGGTGGGGCCAACGTCCTGACTTTC.

A remark on this clone: This probably arose from a read error, given a far larger clone one base away. The genes are TRBV10-2 and TRBJ2-2; tentative D call: TRBD2 (6 bases). V lost 6 bases and J lost 3, with 11 bases in between. CDR1 and CDR2 (germline): WSHSY, SAAADI. The CDR3 has 14 amino acids. Here the CDR3 DNA reads TGCGCCAGCAGGAGAGGGGAGGACACCGGGGAGCTGTTTTTT. Amino acid sequence: CASRRGEDTGELFF.

As regards this clone: The same CDR3 arises from other DNA sequences in this sample as well. This sequence joins TRBV9 and TRBJ2-1; 8 positions match TRBD2. With 3 bases clipped from V and 0 bases from J, the junction kept 2 bases outside the gene matches. The CDR3 extends over 15 amino acids. Germline values: CDR1 SGDLS, CDR2 YYNGEE. In nucleotides, the CDR3 is TGTGCCAGCAGCGCGAGCGGGAGCTCCTACAATGAGCAGTTCTTC. Protein: CASSASGSSYNEQFF.

Worth noting for this clone: This specimen includes other DNA sequences encoding the same CDR3. The gene calls are TRBV18 and TRBJ2-3; D call uncertain. The CDR3 contains 13 residues. CDR1 and CDR2 from the germline V gene are KGHSH and LQKENI. V was pared by 3 bases and J by 0 bases, with 4 bases between. The CDR3 region is CASSPSSTDTQYF. CDR3 nucleotides: TGTGCCAGCTCACCTTCTAGCACAGATACGCAGTATTTT.

This clone was found a few times. The chain's CDR3 is CASSLALGQNYGYTF. The CDR3 DNA reads TGTGCCAGCAGCTTAGCCCTGGGACAGAACTATGGCTACACCTTC. The chain couples TRBV11-2 to TRBJ1-2, with 7 bases lining up with TRBD1. V was pared by 1 base and J by 2 bases, with 4 bases of the junction left unmatched. Germline V gives CDR1 SGHAT, CDR2 FQNNGV. The CDR3 runs to 15 residues. Full variable domain (rest looked up from reference TRBV11-2 and TRBJ1-2): EAGVAQSPRYKIIEKRQSVAFWCNPISGHATLYWYQQILGQGPKLLIQFQNNGVVDDSQLPKDRFSAERLKGVDSTLKIQPAKLEDSAVYLCASSLALGQNYGYTFGSGTRLTVV.

The V and J genes are TRBV6-1 and TRBJ2-2; D is possibly TRBD1 (5 bases). Germline CDR1 MNHNS, CDR2 SASEGT. The V end lost 2 bases, the J end lost 5 bases, and 15 bases lay between the germline ends. The CDR3 is made up of 16 amino acids. CDR3 sequence reads: CASSERAGIGTGELFF. The CDR3 nucleotides are TGTGCCAGCAGTGAACGGGCAGGGATCGGAACCGGGGAGCTGTTTTTT.

The chain is built from TRBV11-1 and TRBJ1-1; D might be TRBD1 (5 bases). Germline V CDR1 and CDR2: SGHAT, FQDESV (reference sequence). The V gene lost 1 base and the J gene lost 0 bases, with 9 bases spanning the gap. This CDR3 region has 15 residues. The CDR3 protein is CASSLGRALNTEAFF. For the CDR3, the DNA is TGTGCCAGCAGCTTAGGCAGGGCACTGAACACTGAAGCTTTCTTT.

The chain joins TRBV5-1 to TRBJ2-3, with D perhaps given as TRBD1 or TRBD2 (5 bases each). The germline gives CDR1 SGHRS, CDR2 YFSETQ. V was trimmed by 3 bases and J by 6 bases, leaving 11 bases between them. CDR3 length equals 13 residues. CDR3 residues: CASSSGAGDTQYF. The CDR3 region has the DNA TGCGCCAGCAGCTCCGGGGCCGGCGATACGCAGTATTTT.

V gene TRBV7-9 combines with J gene TRBJ2-2; D unresolved. The germline V and J ends were trimmed by 2 bases and 1 base, with 8 bases remaining between them. This CDR3 has 15 residues. The V gene's germline CDR1 is SEHNR and CDR2 FQNEAQ (reference sequence). CDR3 loop: CASSLLSGNTGELFF. The DNA of the CDR3 is TGTGCCAGCAGCTTATTGTCAGGGAACACCGGGGAGCTGTTTTTT.

The rearrangement links TRBV5-1 to TRBJ2-7; tentatively, D is TRBD2 (6 bases). V shed 0 bases and J shed 2 bases, with 9 bases lying between them. Germline V gene data show CDR1 as SGHRS and CDR2 as YFSETQ. The length of the CDR3 is 14 residues. CDR3 residues: CASSLDGRTYEQYF. CDR3 coding DNA: TGCGCCAGCAGCTTGGATGGGAGGACCTACGAGCAGTACTTC.

The chain is built from TRBV28 and TRBJ1-2; D is uncertain. Germline-derived CDR1 and CDR2 are MDHEN and SYDVKM. V was clipped by 8 bases and J by 8 bases, with 12 bases between them. CDR3 length: 11 amino acids. The CDR3 DNA follows: TGTGCCAGCGAGGGAGCGAGGGGCTACACCTTC. Its protein is CASEGARGYTF.

Worth noting for this clone: Other nucleotide sequences from this sample produce the same CDR3. The V and J genes are TRBV7-2 and TRBJ1-6, with 11 bases matching TRBD1. The CDR3 extends over 16 amino acids. Germline CDR1 is SGHTA and CDR2 is FQGNSA. With 3 bases clipped from V and 7 bases from J, the junction kept 5 bases outside the gene matches. The CDR3 region has the DNA TGTGCCAGCAGCTTCTCCGGGACAGGGGGGAATTCACCCCTCCACTTT. Residues: CASSFSGTGGNSPLHF.

The V and J genes are TRBV5-1 and TRBJ1-2; D might be TRBD1 (5 bases). Germline loops: CDR1 SGHRS, CDR2 YFSETQ. This CDR3 has 14 amino acids. The V end was cut by 4 bases, the J end by 0 bases, with 10 bases between. The CDR3 nucleotides are TGCGCCAGCAGCCGGGACGGAGCTAACTATGGCTACACCTTC. This translates into CASSRDGANYGYTF. Full variable domain (remainder filled in from reference TRBV5-1 and TRBJ1-2): KAGVTQTPRYLIKTRGQQVTLSCSPISGHRSVSWYQQTPGQGLQFLFEYFSETQRNKGNFPGRFSGRQFSNSRSEMNVSTLELGDSALYLCASSRDGANYGYTFGSGTRLTVV.

V and J are TRBV6-5 and TRBJ2-7; D is perhaps TRBD1 (5 bases). CDR3 size: 11 residues. V dropped 6 bases and J dropped 4 bases, with 7 bases sitting between them. Germline V CDR1 and CDR2: MNHEY, SVGAGI. The CDR3 DNA follows: TGTGCCAGCAGGACAGAGTACGAGCAGTACTTC. Encoded protein: CASRTEYEQYF.

V gene TRBV2 combines with J gene TRBJ1-4, with D possibly being TRBD1 (5 bases). Germline lookup yields CDR1 SNHLY and CDR2 FYNNEI. This CDR3 contains 13 residues. The V gene lost 10 bases and the J gene lost 11 bases, with 20 bases spanning the gap. CDR3 sequence: CATSRDGAWKLFF. The CDR3 bases are TGTGCCACCTCCCGGGACGGGGCTTGGAAACTGTTTTTT.

This chain joins TRBV27 and TRBJ1-1; 8 nucleotides match TRBD1. With V trimmed by 3 bases and J by 11 bases, 14 bases remained unmatched. This CDR3 contains 15 residues. The germline gives CDR1 MNHEY, CDR2 SMNVEV (reference sequence). CDR3 residues: CASSFRDRPTLGAFF. In nucleotides, the CDR3 is TGTGCCAGCAGTTTTAGGGACAGGCCCACCCTGGGGGCTTTCTTT.

The chain combines TRBV15 with TRBJ2-7; D could derive from TRBD1 or TRBD2 (5 bases each). Germline V gives CDR1 LNHNV, CDR2 YYDKDF (reference sequence). CDR3 size: 18 residues. With 0 bases removed from V and 1 base from J, the gap between germline ends came to 19 bases. CDR3 sequence reads: CATSRDPSARGLSYEQYF. The CDR3 region has the DNA TGTGCCACCAGCAGAGACCCCTCGGCCCGGGGCCTATCCTACGAGCAGTACTTC.

The V call is TRBV5-4, the J call TRBJ2-2; D unresolved. In germline, CDR1 is SGHNT, CDR2 YYREEE (reference sequence). V was clipped by 4 bases and J by 3 bases, with 4 bases between them. The CDR3 has 12 residues. CDR3 coding DNA: TGTGCCAGCAGCCTTTACACCGGGGAGCTGTTTTTT. It specifies CASSLYTGELFF. Full variable domain (remainder filled in from reference TRBV5-4 and TRBJ2-2): ETGVTQSPTHLIKTRGQQVTLRCSSQSGHNTVSWYQQALGQGPQFIFQYYREEENGRGNFPPRFSGLQFPNYSSELNVNALELDDSALYLCASSLYTGELFFGEGSRLTVL.

Of note for this clone: This specimen includes other DNA sequences encoding the same CDR3. This chain links TRBV5-1 with TRBJ1-4; D uncertain. There are 14 residues in the CDR3. Germline V CDR1 and CDR2: SGHRS, YFSETQ. The V and J ends lost 4 bases and 1 base respectively, with 8 bases between them. The CDR3, as DNA: TGCGCCAGCAGCCTAGGCGGAACTAATGAAAAACTGTTTTTT. Its translation is CASSLGGTNEKLFF.

Concerning this clone itself: This specimen includes other DNA sequences encoding the same CDR3. The gene calls are TRBV18 and TRBJ1-3; D uncertain. V shed 6 bases and J shed 1 base, with 7 bases lying between them. This CDR3 spans 13 amino acids. Per germline, CDR1 KGHSH and CDR2 LQKENI. CDR3 bases: TGTGCCAGCTCCCTGGATTCTGGAAACACCATATATTTT. Protein: CASSLDSGNTIYF.

V and J are TRBV2 and TRBJ2-7; maybe TRBD1 (8 bases). This CDR3 has 13 residues. V was clipped by 5 bases and J by 5 bases, with 13 bases between them. From germline, CDR1 is SNHLY and CDR2 FYNNEI. CDR3 nucleotide sequence: TGTGCCAGCAGTTCTACAGGGGGGGACGAGCAGTACTTC. Translated: CASSSTGGDEQYF.

This clone was observed once. The genes are TRBV28 and TRBJ1-5, with D unresolved. The CDR3 runs to 15 residues. V shed 2 bases and J shed 2 bases, with 10 bases lying between them. Germline V CDR1 and CDR2: MDHEN, SYDVKM. CDR3 in DNA: TGTGCCAGCAGTTTAGTCGTCGCGGGCAATCAGCCCCAGCATTTT. Its translation: CASSLVVAGNQPQHF.

The rearrangement links TRBV6-5 to TRBJ1-2; no reliable D call. Per the germline V gene, CDR1 is MNHEY and CDR2 is SVGAGI. Trimming removed 4 bases from V and 8 bases from J, with 14 bases in between. This CDR3 is built from 13 residues. CDR3: CASSSELAMGYTF. The CDR3 nucleotides read TGTGCCAGCAGTTCAGAACTTGCCATGGGCTACACCTTC.

The V and J genes are TRBV4-3 and TRBJ1-2; possible D gene TRBD1, 5 bases. The germline CDR1 and CDR2 sequences are LGHNA and YSLEER. V lost 0 bases to trimming and J lost 3 bases, with 8 bases between them. CDR3 length equals 14 residues. The DNA of the CDR3 is TGCGCCAGCAGCCAAGATACGACAGACTATGGCTACACCTTC. Translated, it gives CASSQDTTDYGYTF.